This T cell receptor (beta chain) was observed in a study of shared clonotypes between healthy human individuals. Overall study findings and caveats: Enrolling few donors narrowed the genetic and exposure-history diversity that was represented. Sampling included only blood; tissue repertoires likely differ.

Assay used: immunoSEQ multiplex PCR; TCRdb lists only in-frame clones, some missing. In the table there are roughly 500,000 clones, over 70% of which are singletons. In regard to this clone: Its specificity is not known.

This CDR3 comprises 15 residues. CDR1 and CDR2 (germline): MGHDK, SYGVNS. The specimen was PBMCs. This receptor was obtained from a woman between 35 and 50 years old in good health. Some clones in this sample may be carry-over from other donors' samples. V gene TRBV25-1 combines with J gene TRBJ2-5; 8 bases match TRBD2. The tail of the sequence fits TRBJ2-7 better, so the J call may be wrong. The CDR3 region has the DNA TGTGCCAGCAGTGACCCCGGACTAGCCGACTACGAGCAGTACTTC. Residues: CASSDPGLADYEQYF.